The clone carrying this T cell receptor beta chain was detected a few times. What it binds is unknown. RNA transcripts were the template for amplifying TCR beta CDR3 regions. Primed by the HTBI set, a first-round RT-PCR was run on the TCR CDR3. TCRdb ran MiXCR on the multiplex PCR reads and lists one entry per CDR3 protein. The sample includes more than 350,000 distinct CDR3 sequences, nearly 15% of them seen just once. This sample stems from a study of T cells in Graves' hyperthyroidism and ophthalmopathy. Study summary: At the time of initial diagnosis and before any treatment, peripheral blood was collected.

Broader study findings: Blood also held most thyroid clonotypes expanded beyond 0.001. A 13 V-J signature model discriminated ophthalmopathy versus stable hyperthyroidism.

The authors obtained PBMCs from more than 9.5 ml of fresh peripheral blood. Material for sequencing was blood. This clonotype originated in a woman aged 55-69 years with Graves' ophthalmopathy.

Written as DNA, the CDR3 is TGTGCCAGCAGCTTAATCGCGGATAAGAGGGAGACCCAGTACTTC. As protein: CASSLIADKRETQYF. J is TRBJ2-5 and V is TRBV7-2; D gene ambiguous. The length of the CDR3 is 15 residues. Germline CDR1 SGHTA, CDR2 FQGNSA. V lost 2 bases, J lost 5 bases, and 15 bases lay in between.